This T cell receptor beta chain came from a study of blood T cell repertoires in COVID-19. About the study: Sources were T cells, B-cell-depleted T cells, or PBMCs; the material itself was cDNA or gDNA.

The authors' processing: Amplification of reference gene primers provided the estimated nucleated cell counts. Measured with immunoSEQ multiplex PCR; TCRdb has only the in-frame clones, and not every one. V, J and clone size reflect that table, while D and trimming were determined from the DNA. The sample has 75,000 to 95,000 clones, roughly 80% seen once. The CDR3 extends over 13 amino acids. Trimming at V came to 5 bases and at J to 8 bases, leaving 7 bases not matched to a gene. Germline lookup yields CDR1 SGHTA and CDR2 FQGNSA. The TCR sequence derives from a woman aged 40 to 49 with active or convalescent COVID-19. The specimen was peripheral blood. The rearrangement joins TRBV7-2 to TRBJ2-3; 7 positions agree with TRBD1. The CDR3 here is CASSPWDRSTQYF. In DNA, the CDR3 is TGTGCCAGCAGCCCTTGGGACAGAAGTACGCAGTATTTT.